These T cell receptor beta chains were read from a single sample in a study of CD8 T cells in ankylosing spondylitis. From the 5' RACE reads, TCRdb called clonotypes with MiXCR, one entry per CDR3 protein. The data contain more than 500,000 distinct CDR3 sequences, approximately 5% of them singletons. Sequencing was done on a sample of blood, either unsorted or a sorted T cell fraction (not recorded which). These TCRs come from a male donor with ankylosing spondylitis. The CDR3 runs from the conserved cysteine through the conserved F or W. The D gene is left open where the match is weak. Clone size is shown for a subset of rows, as once, few, many or a class of expanded clone.

TRBJ1-2 | many | TRBV29-1 | - | 8 | CSVGRYTF | TGCAGCGTGGGTCGCTACACCTTC
TRBJ2-3 | - | TRBV18 | TRBD1 | 18 | CASSTDRGTSPRTDTQYF | TGTGCCAGCTCAACGGACAGGGGGACTAGTCCTCGCACAGATACGCAGTATTTT
TRBJ2-1 | - | TRBV2 | - | 14 | CASSGTPGDNEQFF | TGTGCCAGCAGTGGGACCCCAGGGGACAATGAGCAGTTCTTC
TRBJ2-1 | few | TRBV11-2 | - | 15 | CASSFLEGVYNEQFF | TGTGCCAGCAGCTTCTTAGAGGGAGTATACAATGAGCAGTTCTTC
TRBJ1-2 | many | TRBV20-1 | - | 15 | CSARDARLNGYGYTF | TGCAGTGCTAGAGATGCCCGGTTGAATGGGTATGGCTACACCTTC
TRBJ2-2 | many | TRBV7-2 | - | 14 | CASSFSRVTGELFF | TGTGCCAGCAGCTTTTCCAGGGTTACCGGGGAGCTGTTTTTT
TRBJ2-1 | many | TRBV7-9 | TRBD1 | 16 | CASSLGWGTGVHEQFF | TGTGCCAGCAGCCTAGGGTGGGGGACAGGAGTCCATGAGCAGTTCTTC
TRBJ2-2 | many | TRBV5-1 | TRBD1 | 14 | CASSIGQGTGELFF | TGCGCCAGCAGTATCGGACAGGGCACCGGGGAGCTGTTTTTT
TRBJ2-4 | many | TRBV18 | - | 15 | CASSPPIWAGDIQYF | TGTGCCAGCTCACCACCGATCTGGGCCGGGGACATTCAGTACTTC
TRBJ2-1 | many | TRBV7-9 | - | 14 | CASSYGGLVNEQFF | TGTGCCAGCAGCTATGGAGGATTAGTCAATGAGCAGTTCTTC
TRBJ2-3 | many | TRBV7-2 | - | 14 | CASSLGGVADTQYF | TGTGCCAGCAGCTTAGGAGGTGTGGCAGATACGCAGTATTTT
TRBJ2-6 | many | TRBV5-1 | - | 14 | CASSKTPGANVLTF | TGCGCCAGCAGTAAGACCCCTGGGGCCAACGTCCTGACTTTC
TRBJ1-6 | many | TRBV6-2/TRBV6-3 | - | 15 | CASSPTWGSGSPLHF | TGTGCCAGCAGCCCGACATGGGGAAGCGGATCACCCCTCCACTTT
TRBJ2-7 | many | TRBV7-9 | TRBD1 | 17 | CASSLGDRSSLSYEQYF | TGTGCCAGCAGCTTAGGGGACAGAAGTTCCCTCTCCTACGAGCAGTACTTC
TRBJ2-5 | many | TRBV20-1 | - | 10 | CSASSETQYF | TGCAGTGCTAGCTCAGAGACCCAGTACTTC
TRBJ2-1 | many | TRBV7-2 | - | 15 | CASSLLGQSYNEQFF | TGTGCCAGCAGCTTACTCGGGCAATCGTACAATGAGCAGTTCTTC
TRBJ2-3 | - | TRBV7-7 | TRBD1 | 14 | CASSPTGGRDTQYF | TGTGCTAGCAGCCCTACAGGGGGCAGGGATACGCAGTATTTT
TRBJ2-3 | many | TRBV20-1 | TRBD2 | 15 | CSALLPSGSLDTQYF | TGCAGTGCCCTCTTGCCTAGCGGGAGTTTGGATACGCAGTATTTT
TRBJ1-1 | many | TRBV4-3 | - | 13 | CASSQDLNREAFF | TGCGCCAGCAGCCAAGATCTGAACCGTGAAGCTTTCTTT
TRBJ2-2 | many | TRBV7-2 | - | 13 | CASSLQLGGELFF | TGTGCCAGCAGCTTGCAACTGGGTGGGGAGCTGTTTTTT
TRBJ2-1 | many | TRBV5-1 | TRBD2 | 16 | CASSLGLAGGQNEQFF | TGCGCCAGCAGCCTAGGACTAGCGGGGGGCCAGAATGAGCAGTTCTTC
TRBJ2-5 | - | TRBV20-1 | TRBD2 | 18 | CSARASWTSGGAQETQYF | TGCAGTGCCAGGGCTTCATGGACTAGCGGGGGCGCCCAAGAGACCCAGTACTTC